Shown below are 14 T cell receptor beta chains from a single sample sequenced in a study of circulating tumor DNA in untreated peripheral T-cell lymphoma. Clones were read by immunoSEQ multiplex PCR, and TCRdb kept only the in-frame ones, dropping some. The sample consists of 9,500 to 12,000 clones, approximately 76% of them appearing once. What was sequenced was tumor tissue. The receptors were gathered from a human donor with peripheral T-cell lymphoma.

V and J are TRBV19 and TRBJ1-5, with 8 bases identical to TRBD1. CDR1 and CDR2 (germline): LNHDA, SQIVND (reference sequence). The junction had 4 bases not matched to a gene; V was cut back by 6 bases and J by 0 bases. This CDR3 comprises 15 residues. CDR3 sequence reads: CASRWTGISNQPQHF. Here the CDR3 DNA reads TGTGCCAGTAGGTGGACAGGGATTAGCAATCAGCCCCAGCATTTT.

The chain is built from TRBV6-8 and TRBJ1-1; 7 nucleotides match TRBD1. V was pared by 5 bases and J by 11 bases, with 8 bases of the junction left unmatched. Germline CDR1 is MNHGY and CDR2 is SAAAGT. The CDR3 covers 12 residues. CDR3 sequence: CASSTKTGFAFF. For the CDR3, the DNA is TGTGCCAGCAGTACTAAGACAGGGTTCGCTTTCTTT.

The chain employs TRBV19 and TRBJ1-2, with a possible D match to TRBD1 (6 bases). CDR3 length: 13 residues. The germline gives CDR1 LNHDA, CDR2 SQIVND (reference sequence). Trimming left V 4 bases short and J 4 bases short, with 10 bases between. Here the CDR3 DNA reads TGTGCCAGTAGTAATACAGGGCGCTATGGCTACACCTTC. Translated: CASSNTGRYGYTF.

The chain combines TRBV18 with TRBJ1-1; D not certain. This CDR3 spans 12 amino acids. Trimming stripped 1 base from V and 4 bases from J, with 4 bases between. CDR1 and CDR2 (germline): KGHSH, LQKENI. CDR3 protein: CASSPRSTEAFF. The CDR3 DNA reads as TGTGCCAGCTCACCACGGAGCACTGAAGCTTTCTTT.

This clone was observed a few times. The chain has TRBV11-3 and TRBJ1-5, with 9 bases that match TRBD1. CDR1 and CDR2 (germline): SGHNT, YENEEA. The CDR3 runs 15 residues. Losses at the gene ends were 6 bases for V and 4 bases for J; bases not matched to a gene: 7. The CDR3 DNA reads TGTGCCAGCAGGTGGGACAGGGCCAATAATCAGCCCCAGCATTTT. Translating gives CASRWDRANNQPQHF.

This clone was recorded a few times. This rearrangement joins TRBV19 to TRBJ1-5, with 9 bases that match TRBD1. CDR3 size: 15 residues. Germline V gene lookup returns CDR1 LNHDA and CDR2 SQIVND (reference sequence). J was trimmed by 6 bases and V by 6 bases; bases with no gene match: 9. Here the CDR3 reads CASSPTGGRVQPQHF. CDR3 in DNA: TGTGCCAGTAGCCCAACAGGGGGCAGGGTTCAGCCCCAGCATTTT. Full variable domain (missing parts from reference TRBV19 and TRBJ1-5): DGGITQSPKYLFRKEGQNVTLSCEQNLNHDAMYWYRQDPGQGLRLIYYSQIVNDFQKGDIAEGYSVSREKKESFPLTVTSAQKNPTAFYLCASSPTGGRVQPQHFGDGTRLSIL.

V gene TRBV5-1 combines with J gene TRBJ2-1; either TRBD1 or TRBD2 may fit D (5 bases each). Trimming removed 4 bases at V and 8 bases at J, with 19 bases between. This CDR3 has 15 amino acids. The V gene's germline CDR1 is SGHRS and CDR2 YFSETQ. The CDR3 here is CASSPPQRQGDEQFF. The CDR3 DNA reads as TGCGCCAGCAGCCCCCCTCAGCGTCAGGGAGATGAGCAGTTCTTC.

The chain joins TRBV12-5 to TRBJ1-1; no clear D gene. V lost 1 base and J lost 2, with 2 bases in between. CDR3 size: 12 residues. From germline, CDR1 is LGHNT and CDR2 FRNRAP. The CDR3 spells CASGLGNTEAFF. The CDR3 DNA sequence: TGTGCTAGTGGTTTGGGAAACACTGAAGCTTTCTTT.

This clone was recorded once. One end of the junction varies from germline; a read error may be responsible. The J gene is TRBJ1-5, the V gene TRBV6-8; D ambiguous. The CDR3 extends over 13 amino acids. Germline lookup yields CDR1 MNHGY and CDR2 SAAAGT. The CDR3 nucleotides read TGTGCCATCAGTGGCTGGAGAGATCAGCCCCAGCATTTT. It specifies CAISGWRDQPQHF.

This clone has more than one count but fewer than ten. CDR3 nucleotides: TGTGCCAGTAGTTGGGGCAGAGGTTCCGAGCAGTACTTC. Translating gives CASSWGRGSEQYF. The V and J genes are TRBV19 and TRBJ2-7; a weak D match, TRBD1 (5 bases). Germline values: CDR1 LNHDA, CDR2 SQIVND (reference sequence). V was trimmed by 5 bases and J by 6 bases, leaving 14 bases between them. The CDR3 runs 13 residues.

The V gene is TRBV14, the J gene TRBJ2-3; 7 nucleotides agree with TRBD2. J gave up 1 base and V 2 bases, and 6 bases lay outside the gene matches. Per the germline V gene, CDR1 is SGHDN and CDR2 is FVKESK. This CDR3 contains 16 residues. CDR3 in amino acids: CASSQILGLRTDTQYF. As DNA, the CDR3 is TGTGCCAGCAGCCAAATTTTGGGACTACGCACAGATACGCAGTATTTT.

A few counts support this clone. At one of its ends the junction is not consistent with the germline gene, which may arise from a read error. J is TRBJ1-6 and V is TRBV11-1; 11 nucleotides line up with TRBD1. Germline-derived CDR1 and CDR2 are SGHAT and FQDESV (reference sequence). The CDR3 has 15 residues. The DNA for the CDR3 is TGTGCCAGCAGCTACGGGACAGGGGGGAATTCATCCCTCCACTTT. Its translation is CASSYGTGGNSSLHF.

In its sample, this clone is medium-sized (0.01 to 0.1%). J is TRBJ1-5 and V is TRBV11-3, with TRBD1 matching over 10 bases. The junction had 1 base not matched to a gene; V was cut back by 3 bases and J by 5 bases. CDR1 SGHNT and CDR2 YENEEA come from the germline V gene. This CDR3 has 14 amino acids. CDR3 DNA: TGTGCCAGCAGCTTGGGGACAGGGGATCAGCCCCAGCATTTT. Translating it yields CASSLGTGDQPQHF.

V and J are TRBV6-8 and TRBJ1-4, with D possibly being TRBD1 (6 bases). The V end was cut by 5 bases, the J end by 5 bases, with 15 bases between. This CDR3 is 15 amino acids long. The germline CDR1 and CDR2 sequences are MNHGY and SAAAGT. The CDR3 region is CASSSVAGVNEKLFF. CDR3 DNA sequence: TGTGCCAGCAGTAGCGTGGCAGGGGTCAATGAAAAACTGTTTTTT.